The T cell receptor (beta chain) described here comes from a study of cytomegalovirus exposure and HLA in healthy donors. Findings and limits, study-wide: In a later analysis, several top co-occurrence clusters appeared linked to parvovirus B19, influenza, CMV and Epstein-Barr virus. As confirmed in vitro, three CMV-associated chains were specific for CMV antigens.

The CDR3 sequence is 13 residues long. Use of 60 Vbeta and 13 Jbeta primers characterized the PCR. Libraries were prepared by immunoSEQ multiplex PCR; TCRdb keeps only in-frame clonotypes and omits some of them. The sample has 90,000 to 150,000 clones; 74% are singletons. Concerning this clone itself: The antigen is unknown.

Donors likely had unrecorded immune exposures despite being nominally healthy when sampled. Sequencing used PBMCs. The sequence came from a human donor in good health. The V gene is TRBV21-1, the J gene TRBJ2-7; TRBD2 is the table's D call and was not checked against the DNA. TRBV21-1 is annotated as a pseudogene. Here the CDR3 DNA reads TGTGCCAGCAGCAAAGGTCCCCCCCCGGAGCAGTACTTC. Protein product: CASSKGPPPEQYF.